This T cell receptor beta chain was found in a study of shared clonotypes between healthy human individuals. Repertoires were generated with immunoSEQ multiplex PCR, while TCRdb's copy carries only in-frame clones and drops some. The sample shows about 1 million clones, around four fifths of them seen only once. The receptor comes from a man aged 18 to 29 in good health. Material: memory CD4+ T cells sorted from blood. The subset denotes: CD45RA-negative fraction.

CDR3 nucleotides: TGTGCCAGCAGTTCGTCAGGGTTAGGAAACACCATATATTTT. Its translation is CASSSSGLGNTIYF. This chain connects TRBV28 to TRBJ1-3, with a possible D match to TRBD1 (5 bases). Per the germline V gene, CDR1 is MDHEN and CDR2 is SYDVKM. The CDR3 is made up of 14 amino acids. Trimming removed 4 bases from V and 4 bases from J, with 11 bases in between. Supplemented by reference TRBV28 and TRBJ1-3, the full variable domain reads DVKVTQSSRYLVKRTGEKVFLECVQDMDHENMFWYRQDPGLGLRLIYFSYDVKMKEKGDIPEGYSVSREKKERFSLILESASTNQTSMYLCASSSSGLGNTIYFGEGSWLTVV.